The 9 T cell receptor beta chains in this list originate from one sample, sequenced in a study of OX40 agonist ivuxolimab in advanced cancers. Libraries were prepared through the immunoSEQ multiplex PCR assay. TCRdb carries this immuneACCESS record with in-frame sequences only. Its versions omit some clonotypes, under half of them owing to an unresolved V gene in the studies checked, with the rest unexplained. In this sample the table shows over 14,000 clones, 91% of which occur a single time. The top ten clonotypes cover about 23% of the sample. Sequencing was performed on CD4+ or CD8+ T cells sorted from blood, taken in a trial of the OX40 agonist ivuxolimab. The receptors here all came from an adult with an advanced solid tumor such as melanoma, head and neck, liver or kidney cancer.

The chain combines TRBV19 with TRBJ2-7; TRBD2 is a possible D gene (5 bases). Looked up from germline, CDR1 is LNHDA and CDR2 is SQIVND (reference sequence). The CDR3 consists of 13 residues. V lost 5 bases to trimming and J lost 0 bases, with 8 bases between them. CDR3 amino acids: CASSPGDSYEQYF. The CDR3, as DNA: TGTGCCAGTAGTCCCGGGGACTCCTACGAGCAGTACTTC.

The chain joins TRBV5-6 to TRBJ2-7; D is undetermined. The germline gives CDR1 SGHDT, CDR2 YYEEEE. This CDR3 comprises 11 residues. V lost 5 bases and J 5 bases, leaving 8 bases between the germline ends. The CDR3 here is CASRSPHEQYF. CDR3 coding DNA: TGTGCCAGCAGGTCCCCCCACGAGCAGTACTTC.

V is TRBV5-4 and J is TRBJ2-5, with D unresolved. V lost 0 bases and J 2 bases, leaving 14 bases between the germline ends. The CDR3 extends over 16 amino acids. The germline V gene has CDR1 SGHNT and CDR2 YYREEE (reference sequence). The CDR3 coding sequence is TGTGCCAGCAGCTTGGGTCGTTCGGTCCCACAAGAGACCCAGTACTTC. The encoded protein is CASSLGRSVPQETQYF.

The V and J genes are TRBV5-1 and TRBJ1-1; unclear D gene. Per germline, CDR1 SGHRS and CDR2 YFSETQ. The CDR3 consists of 13 residues. Deletions cut 2 bases from V and 1 base from J, with 6 bases between. The CDR3 DNA sequence: TGCGCCAGCAGCTTAGGCGAGAACACTGAAGCTTTCTTT. Translated, it gives CASSLGENTEAFF.

This clone was recorded a few times. The chain carries TRBV12-5 and TRBJ1-2, with D hard to call. CDR3 size: 14 residues. The V and J ends lost 7 bases and 3 bases respectively, with 15 bases between them. Germline V gives CDR1 LGHNT, CDR2 FRNRAP. The CDR3 is CASDLTGSHYGYTF. CDR3 nucleotides: TGTGCTAGTGACCTGACGGGCTCTCACTATGGCTACACCTTC.

This chain links TRBV6-5 with TRBJ2-5; D is perhaps TRBD2 (6 bases). Trimming took off 5 bases at V and 5 bases at J, with 12 bases between the two ends. Per the germline V gene, CDR1 is MNHEY and CDR2 is SVGAGI. This CDR3 contains 13 residues. The CDR3 DNA sequence: TGTGCCAGCAGTACCCTCGGGAGTGAGACCCAGTACTTC. This codes for CASSTLGSETQYF.

The J gene is TRBJ2-3, the V gene TRBV15, with 13 bases aligning to TRBD2. CDR1 LNHNV and CDR2 YYDKDF come from the germline V gene (reference sequence). V lost 1 base and J lost 3; bases outside the gene matches: 1. The length of the CDR3 is 16 residues. CDR3: CATSRGLAGGTDTQYF. The CDR3 DNA sequence: TGTGCCACCAGCAGAGGACTAGCGGGAGGAACAGATACGCAGTATTTT.

The rearrangement joins TRBV7-2 to TRBJ2-1, with 10 nucleotides matching TRBD2. Per the germline V gene, CDR1 is SGHTA and CDR2 is FQGNSA. V lost 4 bases, J lost 9 bases, and 9 bases stayed unmatched. The CDR3 contains 15 residues. CDR3 DNA sequence: TGTGCCAGCAGCTCCACTAGCGGGAATAGGGTTGAGCAGTTCTTC. Translating gives CASSSTSGNRVEQFF.

This chain connects TRBV27 to TRBJ2-2; 11 bases agree with TRBD1. Germline loops: CDR1 MNHEY, CDR2 SMNVEV (reference sequence). With V trimmed by 6 bases and J by 4 bases, 4 bases remained unmatched. The CDR3 length is 15 residues. CDR3 in DNA: TGTGCCAGCAGAGGGGACAGGGGGATCACCGGGGAGCTGTTTTTT. Translated, it gives CASRGDRGITGELFF.